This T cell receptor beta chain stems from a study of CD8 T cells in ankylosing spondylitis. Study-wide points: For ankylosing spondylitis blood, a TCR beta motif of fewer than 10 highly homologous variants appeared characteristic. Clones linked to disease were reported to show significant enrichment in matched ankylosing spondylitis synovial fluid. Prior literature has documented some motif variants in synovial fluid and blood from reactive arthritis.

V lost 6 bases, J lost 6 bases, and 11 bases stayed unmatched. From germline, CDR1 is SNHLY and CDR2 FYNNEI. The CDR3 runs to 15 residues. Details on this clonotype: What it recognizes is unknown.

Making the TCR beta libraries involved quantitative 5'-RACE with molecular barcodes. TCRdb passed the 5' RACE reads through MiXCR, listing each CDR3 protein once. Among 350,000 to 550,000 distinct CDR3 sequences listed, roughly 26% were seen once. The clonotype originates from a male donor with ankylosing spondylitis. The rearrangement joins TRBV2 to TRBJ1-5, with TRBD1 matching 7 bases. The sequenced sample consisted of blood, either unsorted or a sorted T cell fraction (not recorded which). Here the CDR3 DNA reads TGTGCCAGCAGGTCTGACAGGGAGTTCAGTCAGCCCCAGCATTTT. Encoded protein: CASRSDREFSQPQHF.